A selection of T cell receptor beta chains follows, all from one sample in a study of T cell changes during pregnancy in multiple sclerosis. Produced via immunoSEQ multiplex PCR; TCRdb's table is partial and in-frame only. The sample shows 80,000 to 100,000 clones, just over 90% of them seen only once. The starting material was peripheral blood, obtained in the second trimester of pregnancy. These receptors were taken from a female donor in good health, enrolled as a control in a pregnancy study. Both conserved end residues are part of each CDR3. A D gene is named only where the DNA matches it firmly. Where a row states a size, it is once, few, many or the class of an expanded clone; other rows omit it.

j_call	clone_size	v_call	d_call	cdr3_nt	cdr3_aa
TRBJ1-2	-	TRBV4-1	-	TGCGCCAGCAGCCTCTCGGACGGACGTGCAGGGAGCTACACCTTC	CASSLSDGRAGSYTF
TRBJ1-2	-	TRBV7-8	-	TGTGCCAGCAGCCAGGCCCCGGGACAAATCTATGGCTACACCTTC	CASSQAPGQIYGYTF
TRBJ2-7	-	TRBV19	-	TGTGCCAGTAGTATGATCGAGAGCTCCTACGAGCAGTACTTC	CASSMIESSYEQYF
TRBJ2-1	-	TRBV14	TRBD2	TGTGCCAGCAGCCAAGTAGCGGGAGACTTTACCCTCAATGAGCAGTTCTTC	CASSQVAGDFTLNEQFF
TRBJ2-3	once	TRBV11-3	-	TGTGCCAGCAGCTTAGCTTACACCGATACGCAGTATTTT	CASSLAYTDTQYF
TRBJ1-1	-	TRBV13	-	TGTGCCAGCAACGGGAGGGAAGACACTGAAGCTTTCTTT	CASNGREDTEAFF
TRBJ1-5	-	TRBV16	TRBD1	TGTGCCAGCAGCTCAACAGGGGCCGGGCAGCCCCAGCATTTT	CASSSTGAGQPQHF
TRBJ1-1	few	TRBV27	TRBD1	TGTGCCAGCAGTTTCAGGGGGACTGAAGCTTTCTTT	CASSFRGTEAFF
TRBJ1-5	-	TRBV28	-	TGTGCCAGCAGTCTGCTGGCGACACGGCCCCAGCATTTT	CASSLLATRPQHF
TRBJ2-3	-	TRBV9	TRBD1	TGTGCCAGCAGCCAGGACAGGGAAGGCGCAGATACGCAGTATTTT	CASSQDREGADTQYF
TRBJ2-3	-	TRBV7-9	-	TGTGCCAGCAGCTTAATCCCCAGCCAGGGGAGCACAGATACGCAGTATTTT	CASSLIPSQGSTDTQYF
TRBJ1-1	-	TRBV6-1	TRBD1	TGTGCCAGCAGTGGGGGACAGGGGAACACTGAAGCTTTCTTT	CASSGGQGNTEAFF
TRBJ1-2	-	TRBV6-4	-	TGTGCCAGCAGTGAATCCGCCTTACCCGGGGGCTATGGCTACACCTTC	CASSESALPGGYGYTF
TRBJ1-1	-	TRBV5-6	-	TGTGCCAGCAGCCCTCGTGCAGGCTTGAACACTGAAGCTTTCTTT	CASSPRAGLNTEAFF
TRBJ2-7	-	TRBV18	-	TGTGCCAGCTCACCAAGCGGTCTAGCTTACGAGCAGTACTTC	CASSPSGLAYEQYF
TRBJ2-3	-	TRBV11-3	TRBD1	TGTGCCAGCAGTTCCGGGACAGGGCGCACAGATACGCAGTATTTT	CASSSGTGRTDTQYF
TRBJ1-2	once	TRBV5-4	TRBD1	TGTGCCAGCAGCTTACTGCCGGGACAGGGGGCTGATGGCTACACCTTC	CASSLLPGQGADGYTF
TRBJ2-7	-	TRBV15	-	TGTGCCACCAGCAGAGATCTGCAGGTCTACGAGCAGTACTTC	CATSRDLQVYEQYF
TRBJ2-1	-	TRBV7-6	TRBD1	TGTGCCAGCATACCCGGGACAGGGAAATCATACAATGAGCAGTTCTTC	CASIPGTGKSYNEQFF
TRBJ2-1	-	TRBV6-6	TRBD1	TGTGCCAGCAGCTGGGACAGGGTTCGCGATGAGCAGTTCTTC	CASSWDRVRDEQFF
TRBJ1-3	-	TRBV5-1	TRBD1	TGCGCCAAATACGACAAACAGGGGGAAGTCTCTGGAAACACCATATATTTT	CAKYDKQGEVSGNTIYF
TRBJ2-1	-	TRBV6-1	-	TGTGCCAGCAGTGAAGATGGGGGGAGGACCATCAATGAGCAGTTCTTC	CASSEDGGRTINEQFF
TRBJ1-3	-	TRBV19	-	TGTGCCAGTAGTATTACCGGTCCTGGAAACACCATATATTTT	CASSITGPGNTIYF
TRBJ2-5	-	TRBV7-9	TRBD2	TGTGCCAGCAGCTTCCCACTAGCGGGGGGGCTGGAGACCCAGTACTTC	CASSFPLAGGLETQYF
TRBJ2-7	-	TRBV18	TRBD1	TGTGCCAGCTCACCTCCGGGACAGGGAACCTACGAGCAGTACTTC	CASSPPGQGTYEQYF
TRBJ2-2	-	TRBV9	-	TGTGCCAGCAGCGTAGGTGGCAGGGGGAGGACCGGGGAGCTGTTTTTT	CASSVGGRGRTGELFF